This T cell receptor (beta chain) was sequenced in a study of cytomegalovirus exposure and HLA in healthy donors. Study findings and constraints: Reportedly, fewer N-insertions than the approximately 700-donor mean appeared in an Asian-associated ancestry cluster in a later analysis.

The PCR ran on 60 Vbeta and 13 Jbeta primers. The method was immunoSEQ multiplex PCR; TCRdb's version includes in-frame clones alone and lacks a portion of them. Among about 160,000 clones listed, about 81% were seen once. In regard to this clone: The antigen remains unidentified.

The CDR3 spans 14 residues. Trimming removed 6 bases at V and 3 bases at J, with 15 bases between. The germline CDR1 and CDR2 sequences are MDHEN and SYDVKM. This clonotype was sampled from a woman under 30 in good health and CMV-seronegative. Sample: PBMCs. The V gene is TRBV28, the J gene TRBJ2-7; a possible D gene is TRBD1 (7 bases). The CDR3 sequence is CASRGGQSLYEQYF. Here the CDR3 DNA reads TGTGCCAGCAGGGGGGGACAGTCCCTCTACGAGCAGTACTTC.